Here is one TCR beta chain with its context. The PCR had 60 Vbeta and 13 Jbeta primers. Generated by immunoSEQ multiplex PCR, the TCRdb table keeps only in-frame clones and is missing some. This table has 140,000 to 150,000 clones, 70% to 80% appearing once. The data originate from a study of cytomegalovirus exposure and HLA in healthy donors. This CDR3 region has 14 residues. Germline V gene lookup returns CDR1 SGDLS and CDR2 YYNGEE. V lost 4 bases, J lost 2 bases, and 12 bases lay in between. This chain joins TRBV9 and TRBJ1-1, with a tentative D call TRBD1 (6 bases). This TCR came from a woman aged 60-75 years in good health and CMV-seropositive. What was sequenced was PBMCs. The CDR3 loop is CASSLGGANTEAFF. The CDR3 DNA follows: TGTGCCAGCAGCCTTGGGGGGGCTAACACTGAAGCTTTCTTT.